This record concerns one TCR beta chain sequence. Use of 60 Vbeta and 13 Jbeta primers characterized the PCR. Sequenced by immunoSEQ multiplex PCR; TCRdb stores in-frame clones only, minus some. The sample includes about 160,000 clones. Trimming removed 0 bases at V and 2 bases at J, with 14 bases between. CDR3 length: 17 residues. Germline CDR1 and CDR2: SEHNR and FQNEAQ (reference sequence). The data are from a study of cytomegalovirus exposure and HLA in healthy donors. The gene calls are TRBV7-9 and TRBJ1-3, with D maybe TRBD1 (5 bases). The sequenced sample was PBMCs. The sequence derives from a man aged 30-40 years in good health and CMV-seronegative. DNA of the CDR3: TGTGCCAGCAGCTTAGCGGTAGGAGGGACCACTGGAAACACCATATATTTT. It encodes CASSLAVGGTTGNTIYF.